The 6 T cell receptor beta chains below were found in one sample sequenced in a study of early T cells in non-severe SARS-CoV-2 infection. Using its own MiXCR run on the 5' RACE reads, TCRdb lists one record per CDR3 protein. The sample has tens of thousands of distinct CDR3 sequences, 12% seen once. The sequencing sample was made of whole blood. The receptors shown here come from an adult who was a healthcare worker with PCR-confirmed SARS-CoV-2 infection or an uninfected control (not recorded which).

The chain uses TRBV11-2 and TRBJ2-7; maybe TRBD2 (6 bases). Between the trimmed V and J ends, which lost 4 bases and 1 base, there was a span of 20 bases. Per the germline V gene, CDR1 is SGHAT and CDR2 is FQNNGV. The CDR3 runs to 17 residues. CDR3 sequence reads: CASSSQGRLARSYEQYF. Here the CDR3 DNA reads TGTGCCAGCAGCTCCCAGGGCCGGCTAGCGCGTTCCTACGAGCAGTACTTC.

This clonotype has a count of ten or more. This rearrangement joins TRBV4-1 to TRBJ2-1; TRBD1 agrees at 7 bases. Germline V gene lookup returns CDR1 MGHRA and CDR2 YSYEKL. CDR3 length: 15 residues. V lost 2 bases to trimming and J lost 7 bases; unmatched junction nucleotides: 8. CDR3 region: CASSQRDRAGNEQFF. CDR3 nucleotide sequence: TGCGCCAGCAGCCAACGAGACAGGGCCGGGAATGAGCAGTTCTTC.

There are many counts of this clonotype. The chain employs TRBV10-1 and TRBJ1-1; the D is unclear. Germline V CDR1 and CDR2: WNHNN, SYGVQD (reference sequence). This CDR3 is 15 amino acids long. V lost 2 bases and J 4 bases, leaving 14 bases between the germline ends. The CDR3 region has the DNA TGCGCCAGCAGTGAGGGAAGGGCAGCTGGCACTGAAGCTTTCTTT. Amino acids: CASSEGRAAGTEAFF.

This clonotype was detected ten times or more. The chain recombines TRBV14 with TRBJ2-1, with TRBD2 matching over 10 bases. Germline assignment: CDR1 SGHDN and CDR2 FVKESK. J gave up 12 bases and V 0 bases, and 8 bases lay outside the gene matches. The CDR3 is 15 residues long. The CDR3 DNA is TGTGCCAGCAGCCAAGAGCGACTAGCGGGTAGAGGGCAGTTCTTC. The encoded protein is CASSQERLAGRGQFF.

The table lists this clonotype with many counts. The CDR3 sequence is CASSLVGHTGELFF. As DNA, the CDR3 is TGTGCCAGCAGCTTGGTGGGGCACACCGGGGAGCTGTTTTTT. The V and J genes are TRBV5-6 and TRBJ2-2, with D possibly TRBD1 on 5 matching bases. The CDR3 runs to 14 residues. Germline V gene sequence: CDR1 SGHDT, CDR2 YYEEEE. The V end was cut by 0 bases, the J end by 3 bases, with 6 bases between.

The chain links TRBV28 to TRBJ2-5; either TRBD1 or TRBD2 may supply D (5 bases each). Germline V CDR1 and CDR2: MDHEN, SYDVKM. There are 14 residues in the CDR3. Trimming cost V 5 bases and J 5 bases, with 15 bases left between them. CDR3 sequence: CASSRTRGRETQYF. CDR3 DNA: TGTGCCAGCAGTCGTACTAGGGGCAGGGAGACCCAGTACTTC.